These T cell receptor beta chains were read from a single sample in a study of blood T cell repertoires in COVID-19. The repertoire was sequenced with immunoSEQ multiplex PCR; TCRdb's copy has only in-frame clones and lacks some. The table records under 300,000 clones, approximately 82% of them present only once. Material: peripheral blood. These receptors were obtained from a man aged 35-49 years who had recovered from COVID-19. The conserved cysteine and the conserved F or W are not part of the CDR3 here.

V gene	J gene	CDR3 protein
TRBV10-3	TRBJ2-3	AISESEDTQY
TRBV5-1	TRBJ1-4	ASSLGVTNEKLF
TRBV3-1/TRBV3-2	TRBJ2-7	ASSQGPGQGYEQY
TRBV18	TRBJ1-3	ASSPPIGGNTIY
TRBV11-3	TRBJ2-2	ASSPTGRCGPNTGELF
TRBV19	TRBJ1-2	ASSDRTGAAYGYT
TRBV30	TRBJ2-3	ACPARGQTSTDTQY
TRBV6-2/TRBV6-3	TRBJ1-3	ASSYPSGQKELTDSGNTIY
TRBV7-9	TRBJ2-3	ASSLLQGADTQY
TRBV19	TRBJ2-7	ASSAHSGRPSSYEQY
TRBV5-6	TRBJ2-7	ASTILALSSYEQY
TRBV10-3	TRBJ2-7	AISEVRAYEQY
TRBV11-2	TRBJ2-5	ASSSLKKETQY
TRBV7-8	TRBJ2-7	ASSSSPTIYEQY
TRBV12-3/TRBV12-4	TRBJ2-7	ASSLAEEQY
TRBV5-8	TRBJ2-1	ASSRGQTSVQF
TRBV19	TRBJ1-1	ASSIGRRGIAEAF
TRBV7-2	TRBJ1-5	ASSLGTGGYQPQH
TRBV29-1	TRBJ1-3	SVEDTGAGNTIY
TRBV11-3	TRBJ1-2	ASSPSPDMNYGYT
TRBV7-2	TRBJ1-1	ASSLRTGSLTEAF
TRBV5-1	TRBJ2-3	ASSVSGGRPDTQY
TRBV19	TRBJ1-2	ASNVILTGGTYGYT
TRBV25-1	TRBJ1-1	ASSGGRGLGTEAF
TRBV27	TRBJ1-2	ASRRTGSVGYT
TRBV7-8	TRBJ2-1	ASSLQFAGEQF
TRBV4-3	TRBJ2-7	ASSQRGSSYEQY
TRBV24-1	TRBJ1-4	ATIGLGLNEKLF
TRBV5-6	TRBJ2-2	ASSSSGELF
TRBV20-1	TRBJ1-4	SASDPLGQSEKLF
TRBV20-1	TRBJ2-1	SASWDRSSYNEQF
TRBV27	TRBJ1-2	ASSPRGGFGYT
TRBV5-4	TRBJ1-3	ASSQTAGTGGNTIY
TRBV2	TRBJ1-1	ASRAREGPNTEAF
TRBV5-5	TRBJ2-6	ASSDLGSGANVLT
TRBV2	TRBJ2-5	ASVRTGGKTQY
TRBV24-1	TRBJ2-3	ATSDTSGVSTDTQY
TRBV7-2	TRBJ2-5	ASSPPGETQY
TRBV5-4	TRBJ1-1	ASSLGTGRGLKAF
TRBV11-2	TRBJ1-2	ASSPVPGGNYGYT
TRBV4-3	TRBJ1-5	ASSTRRGNQPQH
TRBV5-1	TRBJ1-5	ASRGDDGRGGNQPQH
TRBV19	TRBJ2-7	ASSVPRAGGYEQY
TRBV14	TRBJ2-3	ASSLWREGTDTQY
TRBV3-1/TRBV3-2	TRBJ2-1	ASSQGLADNEQF
TRBV27	TRBJ2-7	ASRNGQGPNYEQY
TRBV4-1	TRBJ2-1	ASSLSGYNEQF
TRBV27	TRBJ2-7	ASSLTGTGEYEQY
TRBV19	TRBJ2-1	ASSVQGYEQF
TRBV27	TRBJ2-3	ASSYRQGSTDTQY